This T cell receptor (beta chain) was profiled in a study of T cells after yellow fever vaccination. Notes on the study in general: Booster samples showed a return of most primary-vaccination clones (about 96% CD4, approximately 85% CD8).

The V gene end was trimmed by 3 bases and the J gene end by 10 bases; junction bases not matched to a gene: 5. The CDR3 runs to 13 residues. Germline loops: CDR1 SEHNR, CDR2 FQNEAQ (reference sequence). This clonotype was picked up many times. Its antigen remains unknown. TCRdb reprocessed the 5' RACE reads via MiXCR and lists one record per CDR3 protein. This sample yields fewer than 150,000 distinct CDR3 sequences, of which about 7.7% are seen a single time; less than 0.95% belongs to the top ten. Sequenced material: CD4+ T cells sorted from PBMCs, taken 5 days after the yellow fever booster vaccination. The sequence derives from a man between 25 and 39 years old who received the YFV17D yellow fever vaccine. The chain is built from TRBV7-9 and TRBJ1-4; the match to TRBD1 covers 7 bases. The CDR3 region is CASSLRQGGKLFF. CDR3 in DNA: TGTGCCAGCAGCTTGAGACAGGGTGGAAAACTGTTTTTT.